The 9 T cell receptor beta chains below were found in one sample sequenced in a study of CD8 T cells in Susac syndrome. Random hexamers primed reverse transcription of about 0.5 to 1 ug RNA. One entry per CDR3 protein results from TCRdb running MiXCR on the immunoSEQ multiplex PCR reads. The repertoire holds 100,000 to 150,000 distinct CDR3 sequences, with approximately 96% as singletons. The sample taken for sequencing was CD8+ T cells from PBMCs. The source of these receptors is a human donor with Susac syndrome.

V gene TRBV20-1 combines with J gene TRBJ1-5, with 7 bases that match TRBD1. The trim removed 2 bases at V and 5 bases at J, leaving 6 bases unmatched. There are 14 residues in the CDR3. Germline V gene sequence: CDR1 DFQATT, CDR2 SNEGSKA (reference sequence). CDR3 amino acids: CSARPQGGDQPQHF. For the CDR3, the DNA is TGCAGTGCTAGACCCCAGGGGGGTGATCAGCCCCAGCATTTT.

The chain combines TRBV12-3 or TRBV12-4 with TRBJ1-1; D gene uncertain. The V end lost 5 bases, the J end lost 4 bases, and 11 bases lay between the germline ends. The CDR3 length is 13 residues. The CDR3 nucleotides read TGTGCCAGCAGTGCCGGGCCTGCCACTGAAGCTTTCTTT. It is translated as CASSAGPATEAFF.

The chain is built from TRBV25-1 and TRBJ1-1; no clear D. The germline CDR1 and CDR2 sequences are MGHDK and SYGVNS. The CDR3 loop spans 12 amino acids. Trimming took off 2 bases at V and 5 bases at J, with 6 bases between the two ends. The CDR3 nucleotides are TGTGCCAGCAGTGAAGAAGGGACTGAAGCTTTCTTT. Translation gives CASSEEGTEAFF.

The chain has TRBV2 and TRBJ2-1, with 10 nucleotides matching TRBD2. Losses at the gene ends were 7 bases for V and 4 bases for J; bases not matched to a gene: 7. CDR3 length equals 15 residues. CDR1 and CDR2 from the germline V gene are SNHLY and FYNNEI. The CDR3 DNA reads TGTGCCAGCACCGCCTTAGCGGGAGGTTACAATGAGCAGTTCTTC. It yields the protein CASTALAGGYNEQFF.

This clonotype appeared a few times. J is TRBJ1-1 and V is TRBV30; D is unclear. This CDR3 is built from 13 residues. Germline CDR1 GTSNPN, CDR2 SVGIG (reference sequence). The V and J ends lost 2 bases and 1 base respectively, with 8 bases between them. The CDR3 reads CAWSRTGNTEAFF. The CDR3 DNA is TGTGCCTGGAGTCGGACGGGGAACACTGAAGCTTTCTTT.

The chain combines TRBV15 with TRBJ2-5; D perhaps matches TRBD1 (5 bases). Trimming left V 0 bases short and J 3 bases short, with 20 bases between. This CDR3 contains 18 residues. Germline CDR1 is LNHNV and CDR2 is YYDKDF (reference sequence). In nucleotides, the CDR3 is TGTGCCACCAGCAGAGATCCCCGCGACAGTGAAATCAAAGAGACCCAGTACTTC. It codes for CATSRDPRDSEIKETQYF.

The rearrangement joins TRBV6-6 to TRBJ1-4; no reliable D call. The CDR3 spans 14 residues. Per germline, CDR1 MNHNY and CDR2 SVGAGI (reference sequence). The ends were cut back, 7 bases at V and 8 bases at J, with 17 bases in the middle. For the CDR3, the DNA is TGTGCCAGCACCTACCGGGGATTCCGCGAAAAACTGTTTTTT. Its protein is CASTYRGFREKLFF.

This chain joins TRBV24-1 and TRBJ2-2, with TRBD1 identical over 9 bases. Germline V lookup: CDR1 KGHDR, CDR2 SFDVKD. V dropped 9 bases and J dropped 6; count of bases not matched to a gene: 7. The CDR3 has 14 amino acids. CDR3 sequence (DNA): TGTGCCACCGCGGGACAGGGCGAATCCGGGGAGCTGTTTTTT. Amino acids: CATAGQGESGELFF.

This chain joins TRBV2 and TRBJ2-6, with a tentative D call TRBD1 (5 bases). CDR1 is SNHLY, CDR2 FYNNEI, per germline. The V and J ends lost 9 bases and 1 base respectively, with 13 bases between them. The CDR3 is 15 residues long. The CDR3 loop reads CASARDQSGANVLTF. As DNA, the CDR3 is TGTGCCAGTGCCAGGGATCAGTCTGGGGCCAACGTCCTGACTTTC.